Listed below are T cell receptor beta chains from one sample, sequenced in a study of T cell changes during pregnancy in multiple sclerosis. Sequencing was performed with immunoSEQ multiplex PCR; in TCRdb, only in-frame clones are kept and a portion is missing. This table has 85,000 to 100,000 clones, 80% to 95% appearing once. Sequenced here: peripheral blood, sampled after pregnancy. The receptors were gathered from a female donor with multiple sclerosis, enrolled in a pregnancy study. Both conserved end residues are trimmed from each CDR3. A D gene is named only where the DNA matches it firmly. The listing skips clone size in some rows; elsewhere it reads once, few, many or a size class.

cdr3_aa	clone_size	d_call	v_call	j_call
ASRVGPQDIQY	.	.	TRBV2	TRBJ2-4
ASSAAGTGPYEQY	.	TRBD1	TRBV11-3	TRBJ2-7
ASSFGDREPQH	.	TRBD1	TRBV7-6	TRBJ1-5
ASGSLFLTSASYNEQF	.	TRBD2	TRBV12-5	TRBJ2-1
ASSLNPRGNTEAF	.	.	TRBV13	TRBJ1-1
ASSQEPPQLATNEKLF	.	.	TRBV4-3	TRBJ1-4
ASSLVGSLTGGGNTIY	.	TRBD1	TRBV5-1	TRBJ1-3
AGQSIVSYEQY	.	.	TRBV18	TRBJ2-7
ASSLGVAGGWQETQY	few	TRBD2	TRBV11-2	TRBJ2-5
ASSPFPTESSYNSPLH	.	.	TRBV27	TRBJ1-6
ASSPGQGAEAF	once	TRBD1	TRBV19	TRBJ1-1
ASSIQGSYGYT	.	TRBD1	TRBV6-4	TRBJ1-2
ASSDRPYPSKREGVEQY	once	TRBD2	TRBV6-4	TRBJ2-7
ASRKSGTGDTGELF	.	TRBD1	TRBV5-1	TRBJ2-2
ASSLDWETGNYGYT	.	TRBD1	TRBV28	TRBJ1-2
ASQNSGANTEAF	once	.	TRBV2	TRBJ1-1
ASSLIPGDEKLF	.	.	TRBV11-2	TRBJ1-4
ASSSGTGSYEQY	.	TRBD1	TRBV2	TRBJ2-7
ASSPGQNYGYT	.	TRBD1	TRBV18	TRBJ1-2
ASSYQGQGPYEQY	.	TRBD1	TRBV6-6	TRBJ2-7
ASSKGWDTEAF	.	.	TRBV19	TRBJ1-1
ASSPPLTSGPLTYNEQF	once	TRBD2	TRBV28	TRBJ2-1
ASSITRRAVYEQY	.	.	TRBV19	TRBJ2-7
ASSAGQGIDIQY	.	TRBD1	TRBV6-1	TRBJ2-4
ASSVLDMTGYNEQF	.	.	TRBV9	TRBJ2-1
ASSFGTNEKLF	.	.	TRBV27	TRBJ1-4
ASSRDRGEQF	.	.	TRBV21-1	TRBJ2-1
ASSPRSRLGTEAF	.	.	TRBV9	TRBJ1-1
ASRPTGVAIDYGYT	.	TRBD1	TRBV5-1	TRBJ1-2
ASSRTQGSSYEQY	.	.	TRBV6-5	TRBJ2-7
ASSRQGSRTEAF	.	TRBD1	TRBV7-9	TRBJ1-1
ASRRTSGTTDTQY	.	TRBD2	TRBV19	TRBJ2-3
ASSETSGRGIYEQY	.	TRBD2	TRBV5-6	TRBJ2-7